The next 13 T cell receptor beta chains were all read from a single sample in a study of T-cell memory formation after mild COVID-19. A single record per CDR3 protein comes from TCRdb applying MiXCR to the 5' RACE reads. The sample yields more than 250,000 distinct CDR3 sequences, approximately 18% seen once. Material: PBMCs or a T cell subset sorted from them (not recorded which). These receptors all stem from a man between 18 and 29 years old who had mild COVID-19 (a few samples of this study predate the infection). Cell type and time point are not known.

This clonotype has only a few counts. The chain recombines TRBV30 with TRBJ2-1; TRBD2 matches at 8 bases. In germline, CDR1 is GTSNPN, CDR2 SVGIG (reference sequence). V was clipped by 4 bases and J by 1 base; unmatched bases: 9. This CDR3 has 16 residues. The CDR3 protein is CAWKRGGLISYNEQFF. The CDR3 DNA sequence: TGTGCCTGGAAACGGGGGGGCCTAATTTCCTACAATGAGCAGTTCTTC.

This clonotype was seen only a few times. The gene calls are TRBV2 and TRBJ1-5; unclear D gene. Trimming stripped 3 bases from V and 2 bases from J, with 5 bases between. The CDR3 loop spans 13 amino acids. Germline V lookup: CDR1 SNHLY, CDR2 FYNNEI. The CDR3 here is CASSDYRNQPQHF. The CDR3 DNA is TGTGCCAGCAGTGACTATCGCAATCAGCCCCAGCATTTT.

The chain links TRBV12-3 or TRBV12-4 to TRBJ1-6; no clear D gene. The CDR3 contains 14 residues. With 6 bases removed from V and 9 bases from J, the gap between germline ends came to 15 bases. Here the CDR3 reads CASRAGFAGSPLHF. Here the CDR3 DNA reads TGTGCCAGCAGAGCGGGGTTTGCGGGTTCACCCCTCCACTTT.

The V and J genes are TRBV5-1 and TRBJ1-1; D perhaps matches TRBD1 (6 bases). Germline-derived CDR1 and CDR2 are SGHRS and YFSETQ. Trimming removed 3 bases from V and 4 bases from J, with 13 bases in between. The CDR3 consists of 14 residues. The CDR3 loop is CASSSRGAVTEAFF. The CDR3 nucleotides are TGCGCCAGCAGCTCTCGGGGGGCCGTCACTGAAGCTTTCTTT.

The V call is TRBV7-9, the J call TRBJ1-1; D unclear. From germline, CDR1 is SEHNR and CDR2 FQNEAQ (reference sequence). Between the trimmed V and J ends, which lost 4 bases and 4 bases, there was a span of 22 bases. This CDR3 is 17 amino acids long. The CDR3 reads CASSSSAGLTRGTEAFF. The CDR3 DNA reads TGTGCCAGCAGCTCATCGGCCGGACTCACCCGGGGCACTGAAGCTTTCTTT.

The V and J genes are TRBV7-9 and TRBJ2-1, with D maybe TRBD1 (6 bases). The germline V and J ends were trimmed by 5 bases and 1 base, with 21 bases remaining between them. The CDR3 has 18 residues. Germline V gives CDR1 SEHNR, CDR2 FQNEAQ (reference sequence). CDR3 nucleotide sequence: TGTGCCAGCAGCCAACGTAGCCCAACAGGGAAATCCTACAATGAGCAGTTCTTC. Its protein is CASSQRSPTGKSYNEQFF.

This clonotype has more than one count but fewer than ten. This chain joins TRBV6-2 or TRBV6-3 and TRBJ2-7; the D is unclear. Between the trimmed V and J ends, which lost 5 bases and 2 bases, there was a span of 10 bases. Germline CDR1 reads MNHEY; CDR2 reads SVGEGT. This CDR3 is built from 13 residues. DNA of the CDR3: TGTGCCAGCAGTCTTGGTTGGACCTACGAGCAGTACTTC. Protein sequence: CASSLGWTYEQYF.

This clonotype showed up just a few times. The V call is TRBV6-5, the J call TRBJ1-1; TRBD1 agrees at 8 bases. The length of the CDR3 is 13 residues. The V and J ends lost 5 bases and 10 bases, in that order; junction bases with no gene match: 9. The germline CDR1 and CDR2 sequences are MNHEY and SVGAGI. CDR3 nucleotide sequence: TGTGCCAGCAGTGGACGGACAGGGTGGGTAGCTTTCTTT. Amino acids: CASSGRTGWVAFF.

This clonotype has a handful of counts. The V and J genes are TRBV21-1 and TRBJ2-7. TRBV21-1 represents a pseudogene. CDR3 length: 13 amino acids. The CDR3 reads CASMCQLSYEQYF. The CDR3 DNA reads TGTGCCAGCATGTGTCAGCTCTCCTACGAGCAGTACTTC.

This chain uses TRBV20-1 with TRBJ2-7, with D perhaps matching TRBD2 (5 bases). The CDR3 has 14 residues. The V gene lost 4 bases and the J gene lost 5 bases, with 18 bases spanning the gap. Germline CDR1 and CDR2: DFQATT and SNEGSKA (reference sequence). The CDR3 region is CSAIAGAPMDEQYF. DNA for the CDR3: TGCAGTGCTATCGCGGGTGCGCCCATGGACGAGCAGTACTTC.

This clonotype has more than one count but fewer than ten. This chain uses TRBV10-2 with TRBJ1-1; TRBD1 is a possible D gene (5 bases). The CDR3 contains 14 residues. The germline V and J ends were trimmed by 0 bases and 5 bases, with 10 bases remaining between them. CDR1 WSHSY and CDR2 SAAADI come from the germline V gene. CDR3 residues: CASSESGGWTEAFF. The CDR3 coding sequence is TGCGCCAGCAGTGAGTCCGGGGGTTGGACTGAAGCTTTCTTT.

CDR3 sequence reads: CASSLGTSGGAPETQYF. Written as DNA, the CDR3 is TGTGCCAGCAGCTTAGGGACTAGCGGGGGGGCCCCAGAGACCCAGTACTTC. The chain combines TRBV7-2 with TRBJ2-5; 15 bases map to TRBD2. V lost 1 base, J lost 4 bases, and 4 bases stayed unmatched. This CDR3 region has 17 residues. From germline, CDR1 is SGHTA and CDR2 FQGNSA.

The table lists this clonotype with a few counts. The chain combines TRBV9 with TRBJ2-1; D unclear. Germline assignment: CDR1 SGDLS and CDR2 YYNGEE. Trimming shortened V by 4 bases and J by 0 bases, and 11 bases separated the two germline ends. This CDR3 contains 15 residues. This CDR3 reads CASSPPSDSYNEQFF. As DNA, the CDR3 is TGTGCCAGCAGCCCCCCCTCAGACTCCTACAATGAGCAGTTCTTC.